A single sample is the source of the 14 T cell receptor beta chains below, sequenced in a study of human T cells and chemical hapten exposure. Each CDR3 protein is one row after TCRdb ran MiXCR on the RACE reads. Counted here are about 97,000 distinct CDR3 sequences, around a quarter occurring once; the ten biggest clones make up about a tenth. Time point noted: patch test 3, about 24 weeks after DPC sensitization. This sample's treatment: therapeutic diphenylcyclopropenone sensitization with weekly scalp DPC. This specimen was whole blood, taken in connection with sensitization to the hapten diphenylcyclopropenone (DPC). These receptors all come from a man aged 40-50 years with alopecia areata. Some clones in this sample may be carry-over from other donors' samples.

The chain is built from TRBV24-1 and TRBJ2-2, with 12 bases that match TRBD2. Germline V CDR1 and CDR2: KGHDR, SFDVKD. The CDR3 runs to 17 residues. J gave up 4 bases and V 3 bases, and 5 bases lay outside the gene matches. CDR3 sequence (DNA): TGTGCCACCAGTGATCATGTGACTAGCGGGAGCACCGGGGAGCTGTTTTTT. Protein product: CATSDHVTSGSTGELFF.

This clonotype was seen a few times. The CDR3 is CASRLRAERELWNEQFF. In nucleotides, the CDR3 is TGTGCCAGCAGGTTGAGGGCGGAACGGGAGCTATGGAATGAGCAGTTCTTC. The rearrangement uses TRBV4-2 and TRBJ2-1, with D possibly being TRBD2 (6 bases). The CDR3 loop spans 17 amino acids. The V gene's germline CDR1 is LGHNA and CDR2 YNFKEQ. With 6 bases removed from V and 7 bases from J, the gap between germline ends came to 25 bases.

There are a few counts of this clonotype. The V call is TRBV27, the J call TRBJ2-3; TRBD2 matches at 12 bases. There are 15 residues in the CDR3. With V trimmed by 5 bases and J by 4 bases, 4 bases remained unmatched. Germline CDR1 MNHEY, CDR2 SMNVEV (reference sequence). The CDR3 nucleotides read TGTGCCAGCAGTCCACGGACTAGCGGGGCAGATACGCAGTATTTT. Residues: CASSPRTSGADTQYF.

The table lists this clonotype with many counts. The chain joins TRBV11-2 to TRBJ1-3; D not resolved. The CDR3 consists of 12 residues. Germline V gene lookup returns CDR1 SGHAT and CDR2 FQNNGV. With 5 bases removed from V and 3 bases from J, the gap between germline ends came to 5 bases. The CDR3: CASSQGGNTIYF. CDR3 nucleotide sequence: TGTGCCAGCAGCCAAGGTGGAAACACCATATATTTT.

The chain couples TRBV6-2 or TRBV6-3 to TRBJ2-1; 7 nucleotides match TRBD1. CDR3 length: 15 amino acids. The J segment lost 5 bases and the V segment lost 8 bases, leaving 12 bases of the junction unmatched. Germline V gives CDR1 MNHEY, CDR2 SVGEGT. The CDR3 bases are TGTGCCAGCTCCCTACAGGGGTTAGGGAACAATGAGCAGTTCTTC. Its translation: CASSLQGLGNNEQFF.

The genes are TRBV28 and TRBJ1-1; 8 bases map to TRBD1. CDR1 and CDR2 from the germline V gene are MDHEN and SYDVKM. This CDR3 is built from 13 residues. V gave up 6 bases and J gave up 8 bases; unmatched junction bases: 8. Here the CDR3 reads CASRPTGVIEAFF. In nucleotides, the CDR3 is TGTGCCAGCAGGCCGACAGGGGTTATCGAAGCTTTCTTT.

This clonotype is judged medium-sized (0.01 to 0.1%). This rearrangement joins TRBV5-1 to TRBJ2-5; D might be TRBD1 (5 bases). Germline assignment: CDR1 SGHRS and CDR2 YFSETQ. The CDR3 consists of 15 residues. The V gene lost 0 bases and the J gene lost 2 bases, with 11 bases spanning the gap. This CDR3 is CASSLVGTGQETQYF. The CDR3 DNA reads as TGCGCCAGCAGCTTGGTAGGAACAGGTCAAGAGACCCAGTACTTC.

At least ten counts were recorded for this clonotype. The J gene is TRBJ2-2, the V gene TRBV12-3 or TRBV12-4, with a weak D call TRBD1 (6 bases). V was cut by 5 bases and J by 0 bases, with 10 bases left in between. There are 15 residues in the CDR3. The CDR3 region is CASSIQGANTGELFF. CDR3 coding DNA: TGTGCCAGCAGTATACAGGGCGCGAACACCGGGGAGCTGTTTTTT.

This clonotype was seen only a few times. The chain combines TRBV15 with TRBJ1-1; the match to TRBD1 covers 9 bases. Germline V gene lookup returns CDR1 LNHNV and CDR2 YYDKDF (reference sequence). The V and J ends lost 0 bases and 1 base, in that order; junction bases with no gene match: 3. The CDR3 contains 16 residues. The CDR3 loop is CATSRDRDRENTEAFF. The CDR3 DNA reads as TGTGCCACCAGCAGAGACCGGGACAGGGAGAACACTGAAGCTTTCTTT.

This CDR3 is CASSEGQGANIQYF. CDR3 coding DNA: TGTGCCAGCAGTGAAGGCCAGGGTGCAAACATTCAGTACTTC. The chain carries TRBV2 and TRBJ2-4; TRBD1 is a possible D gene (5 bases). Deletions cut 1 base from V and 6 bases from J, with 10 bases between. The CDR3 consists of 14 residues. Germline V gene data show CDR1 as SNHLY and CDR2 as FYNNEI.

This clonotype occurred once. The genes are TRBV12-3 or TRBV12-4 and TRBJ1-4; the D is unclear. The CDR3 is 17 residues long. V lost 6 bases and J 3 bases, leaving 20 bases between the germline ends. As DNA, the CDR3 is TGTGCCAGCAGCCATGGTGTCAGCTTGGGCCCTAATGAAAAACTGTTTTTT. Its protein is CASSHGVSLGPNEKLFF.

CDR3 in amino acids: CASSAIGTQGYEQYF. The CDR3 DNA reads TGTGCCAGCAGTGCAATCGGGACTCAAGGATACGAGCAGTACTTC. The chain recombines TRBV6-1 with TRBJ2-7, with TRBD2 as a possible D gene (6 bases). The CDR3 totals 15 residues. Germline CDR1 and CDR2: MNHNS and SASEGT. Trimming left V 4 bases short and J 4 bases short, with 17 bases between.

The chain recombines TRBV9 with TRBJ2-3; perhaps TRBD2 as D (6 bases). V was cut by 6 bases and J by 6 bases, with 17 bases left in between. Germline V gives CDR1 SGDLS, CDR2 YYNGEE. The CDR3 contains 14 residues. CDR3 nucleotide sequence: TGTGCCAGCACCTTAGGAGGGTTTGGTGATACGCAGTATTTT. It codes for CASTLGGFGDTQYF.

This clonotype was found a few times. The genes are TRBV12-3 or TRBV12-4 and TRBJ1-2, with D uncertain. V shed 6 bases and J shed 5 bases, with 16 bases lying between them. This CDR3 is built from 14 residues. The chain's CDR3 is CASSLSKTAYGYTF. CDR3 sequence (DNA): TGTGCCAGCAGCCTTAGTAAGACCGCTTATGGCTACACCTTC.